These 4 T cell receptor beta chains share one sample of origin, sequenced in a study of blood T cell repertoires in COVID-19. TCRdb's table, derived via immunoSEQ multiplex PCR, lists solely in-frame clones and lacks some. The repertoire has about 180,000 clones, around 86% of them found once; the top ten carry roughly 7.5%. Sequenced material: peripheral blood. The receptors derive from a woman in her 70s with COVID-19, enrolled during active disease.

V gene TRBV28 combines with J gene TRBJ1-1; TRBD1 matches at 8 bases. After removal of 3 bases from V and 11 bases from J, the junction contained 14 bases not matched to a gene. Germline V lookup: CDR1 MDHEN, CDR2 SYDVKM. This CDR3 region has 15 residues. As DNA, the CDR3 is TGTGCCAGCAGTTTGGGGAGGACAGGGTCTATAATGGCTTTCTTT. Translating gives CASSLGRTGSIMAFF.

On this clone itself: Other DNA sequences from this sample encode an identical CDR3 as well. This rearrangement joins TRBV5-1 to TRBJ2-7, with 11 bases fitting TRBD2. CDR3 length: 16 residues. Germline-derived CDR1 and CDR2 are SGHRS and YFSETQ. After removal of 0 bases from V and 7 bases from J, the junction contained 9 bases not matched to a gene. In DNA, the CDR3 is TGCGCCAGCAGCTTGGGGACTAGCGGGCTTTTCTATGAGCAGTACTTC. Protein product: CASSLGTSGLFYEQYF.

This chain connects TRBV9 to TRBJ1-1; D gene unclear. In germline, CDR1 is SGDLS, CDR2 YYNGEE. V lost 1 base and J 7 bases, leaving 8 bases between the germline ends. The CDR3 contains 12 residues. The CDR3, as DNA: TGTGCCAGCAGCGTAAGGGAGGGTGAAGCTTTCTTT. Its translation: CASSVREGEAFF.

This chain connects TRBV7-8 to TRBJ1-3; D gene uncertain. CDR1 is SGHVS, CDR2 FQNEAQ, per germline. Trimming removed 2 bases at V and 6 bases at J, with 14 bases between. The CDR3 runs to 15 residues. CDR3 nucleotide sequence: TGTGCCAGCAGCTTAACGGGTGGCGTTTTAAACACCATATATTTT. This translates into CASSLTGGVLNTIYF.